This T cell receptor beta chain was retrieved from a study of blood T cell repertoires in COVID-19. Study details: T cells, B-cell-depleted T cells, or PBMCs provided the cDNA or gDNA that served as material.

Patients at the Seattle site were enrolled during active infection and followed longitudinally. The CDR3 is made up of 14 amino acids. The germline V gene encodes CDR1 SNHLY and CDR2 FYNNEI. Details on this clone: Relative to the germline gene, one junction end is altered; a read error may explain this.

Per the authors' pipeline: Estimated nucleated cell counts came from reference gene primer amplification. Assay: immunoSEQ multiplex PCR; the TCRdb copy retains only in-frame clones and omits some. V and J calls and clone size are those listed in that table; D and trimming were worked out from the DNA. This sample has roughly 410,000 clones, with about 89% found just once. The sequenced material came from peripheral blood. This sequence joins TRBV2 and TRBJ2-5, with D possibly TRBD2 on 6 matching bases. The receptor's source is a woman aged 55-69 years with COVID-19, enrolled during active disease. The CDR3: CASREGTSTETQYF. CDR3 sequence (DNA): TGTGCCAGCAGAGAAGGGACTTCCACAGAGACCCAGTACTTC.